One sample yielded the 9 T cell receptor beta chains listed below, sequenced in a study of a mutant IDH1 vaccine in newly diagnosed glioma. Assay: immunoSEQ multiplex PCR; the TCRdb copy retains only in-frame clones and omits some. The repertoire holds roughly 60,000 clones, with approximately 81% as singletons. Time point meaning: week 23, last vaccination. Doses comprised 300 ug of mutant IDH1 20-mer peptide each, plus topical imiquimod. Their antigen targets remain unknown. The starting material was PBMCs, obtained from a glioma patient whose treatment included an IDH1 peptide vaccine. The receptors shown here come from a man younger than 45 with glioma.

This sequence joins TRBV9 and TRBJ2-3; unclear D gene. V lost 0 bases to trimming and J lost 2 bases, with 10 bases between them. The CDR3 spans 15 residues. Germline CDR1 reads SGDLS; CDR2 reads YYNGEE. The DNA of the CDR3 is TGTGCCAGCAGCGTAGGGGCAAGCTTCACAGATACGCAGTATTTT. It translates to CASSVGASFTDTQYF.

This clone occurred once. CDR3 DNA: TGTGCCTGGAGTGTAGGAGGTGTCTACGAGCAGTACTTC. This sequence encodes CAWSVGGVYEQYF. The V and J genes are TRBV30 and TRBJ2-7; tentatively, D is TRBD2 (5 bases). The CDR3 has 13 residues. Trimming shortened V by 0 bases and J by 3 bases, and 9 bases separated the two germline ends. Germline assignment: CDR1 GTSNPN and CDR2 SVGIG (reference sequence).

The chain employs TRBV5-4 and TRBJ2-2; D ambiguous. This CDR3 region has 18 residues. Trimming left V 2 bases short and J 5 bases short, with 22 bases between. Germline CDR1 SGHNT, CDR2 YYREEE (reference sequence). The CDR3 spells CASSFKKYLASRTGELFF. Written as DNA, the CDR3 is TGTGCCAGCAGCTTCAAAAAATACTTGGCCTCGAGGACCGGGGAGCTGTTTTTT.

The chain is built from TRBV5-6 and TRBJ2-5, with D maybe TRBD1 (6 bases). The CDR3 runs to 15 residues. The germline V gene has CDR1 SGHDT and CDR2 YYEEEE. V shed 0 bases and J shed 2 bases, with 11 bases lying between them. The CDR3 DNA reads as TGTGCCAGCAGCTTGGCCCGGACAGAACAAGAGACCCAGTACTTC. Translating gives CASSLARTEQETQYF. Filled out from reference TRBV5-6 and TRBJ2-5, the complete variable domain reads DAGVTQSPTHLIKTRGQQVTLRCSPKSGHDTVSWYQQALGQGPQFIFQYYEEEERQRGNFPDRFSGHQFPNYSSELNVNALLLGDSALYLCASSLARTEQETQYFGPGTRLLVL.

This chain links TRBV19 with TRBJ2-6; 7 bases are a match to TRBD2. CDR3 length: 15 amino acids. V lost 10 bases, J lost 1 base, and 7 bases stayed unmatched. Germline CDR1 reads LNHDA; CDR2 reads SQIVND (reference sequence). The CDR3 loop reads CATNWRGSGANVLTF. The CDR3 DNA sequence: TGTGCCACCAATTGGCGGGGGTCTGGGGCCAACGTCCTGACTTTC.

The V call is TRBV5-1, the J call TRBJ2-7; 10 bases are shared with TRBD1. This CDR3 has 16 residues. Per germline, CDR1 SGHRS and CDR2 YFSETQ. V lost 2 bases and J lost 0; bases outside the gene matches: 5. The CDR3 loop reads CASSLPGQGFSYEQYF. CDR3 sequence (DNA): TGCGCCAGCAGCTTACCGGGACAGGGGTTCTCCTACGAGCAGTACTTC.

The V call is TRBV7-2, the J call TRBJ2-6, with 8 bases fitting TRBD1. Germline CDR1 reads SGHTA; CDR2 reads FQGNSA. Trimming took 6 bases from V and 1 from J; bases not matched to a gene: 8. The CDR3 consists of 17 residues. CDR3 loop: CASSPGQGLSGANVLTF. DNA for the CDR3: TGTGCCAGCAGTCCCGGACAGGGTTTATCTGGGGCCAACGTCCTGACTTTC. Filled out from reference TRBV7-2 and TRBJ2-6, the complete variable domain reads GAGVSQSPSNKVTEKGKDVELRCDPISGHTALYWYRQSLGQGLEFLIYFQGNSAPDKSGLPSDRFSAERTGGSVSTLTIQRTQQEDSAVYLCASSPGQGLSGANVLTFGAGSRLTVL.

The rearrangement joins TRBV29-1 to TRBJ2-5; D remains ambiguous. From germline, CDR1 is SQVTM and CDR2 ANQGSEA. Trimming removed 0 bases at V and 1 base at J, with 9 bases between. The CDR3 sequence is 14 residues long. The CDR3 here is CSVEEPVSQETQYF. For the CDR3, the DNA is TGCAGCGTTGAAGAACCAGTTTCCCAAGAGACCCAGTACTTC.

The chain has TRBV5-5 and TRBJ2-1, with D tentatively TRBD2 (5 bases). Looked up from germline, CDR1 is SGHKS and CDR2 is YYEKEE (reference sequence). CDR3 size: 12 residues. Trimming removed 6 bases at V and 12 bases at J, with 16 bases between. CDR3 residues: CASNLRGRGQFF. CDR3 DNA: TGTGCCAGCAACCTTCGGGGTCGGGGGCAGTTCTTC.